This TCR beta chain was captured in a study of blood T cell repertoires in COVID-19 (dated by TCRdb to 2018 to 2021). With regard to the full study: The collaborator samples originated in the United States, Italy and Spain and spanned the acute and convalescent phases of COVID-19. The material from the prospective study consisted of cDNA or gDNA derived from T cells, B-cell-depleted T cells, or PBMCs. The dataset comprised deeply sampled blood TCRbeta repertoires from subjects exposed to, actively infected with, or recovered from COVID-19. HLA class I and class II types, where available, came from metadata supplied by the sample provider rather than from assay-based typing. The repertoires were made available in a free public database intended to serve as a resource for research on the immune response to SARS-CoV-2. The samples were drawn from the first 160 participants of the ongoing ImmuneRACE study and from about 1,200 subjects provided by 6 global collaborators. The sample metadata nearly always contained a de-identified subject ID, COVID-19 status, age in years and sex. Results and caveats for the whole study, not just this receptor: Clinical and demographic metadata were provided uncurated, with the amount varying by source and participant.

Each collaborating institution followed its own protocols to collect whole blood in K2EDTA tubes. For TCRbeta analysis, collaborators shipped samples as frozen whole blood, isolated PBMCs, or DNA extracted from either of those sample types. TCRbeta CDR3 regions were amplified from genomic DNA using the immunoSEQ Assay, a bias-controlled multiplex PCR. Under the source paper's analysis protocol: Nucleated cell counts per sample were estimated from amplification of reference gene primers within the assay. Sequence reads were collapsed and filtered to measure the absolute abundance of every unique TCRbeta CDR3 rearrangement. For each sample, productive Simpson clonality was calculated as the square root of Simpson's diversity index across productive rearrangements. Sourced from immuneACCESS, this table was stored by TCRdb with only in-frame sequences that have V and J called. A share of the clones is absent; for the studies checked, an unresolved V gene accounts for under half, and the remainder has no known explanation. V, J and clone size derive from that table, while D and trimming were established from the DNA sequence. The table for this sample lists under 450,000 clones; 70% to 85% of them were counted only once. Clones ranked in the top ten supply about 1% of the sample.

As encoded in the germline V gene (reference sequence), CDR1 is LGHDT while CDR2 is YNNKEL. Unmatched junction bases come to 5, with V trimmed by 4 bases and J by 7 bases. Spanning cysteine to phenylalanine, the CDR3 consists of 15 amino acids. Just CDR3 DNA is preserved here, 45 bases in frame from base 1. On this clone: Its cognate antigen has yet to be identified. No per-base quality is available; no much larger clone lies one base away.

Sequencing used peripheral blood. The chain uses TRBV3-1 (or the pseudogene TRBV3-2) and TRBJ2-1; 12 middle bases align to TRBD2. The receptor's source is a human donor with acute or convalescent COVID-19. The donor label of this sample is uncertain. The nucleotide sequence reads TGTGCCAGCAGCCTACTAGCGGGAGGAGGAAATGAGCAGTTCTTC. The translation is CASSLLAGGGNEQFF.